This TCR beta chain was found in a study of cytomegalovirus exposure and HLA in healthy donors. Primers included in the PCR were 60 Vbeta and 13 Jbeta primers. The method was immunoSEQ multiplex PCR; TCRdb's version includes in-frame clones alone and lacks a portion of them. The table records under 120,000 clones, 65% to 80% of them present only once. This clone appeared a few times. This CDR3 region has 14 residues. Per germline, CDR1 SGHRS and CDR2 YFSETQ. With 8 bases removed from V and 5 bases from J, the gap between germline ends came to 16 bases. The origin of this receptor is a woman aged 40-49 years in good health and CMV-seronegative. The chain employs TRBV5-1 and TRBJ1-4; D is possibly TRBD1 (5 bases). Sequences were obtained from PBMCs. The CDR3 sequence is CASRKGSSNEKLFF. The CDR3 DNA is TGCGCCAGTCGAAAGGGGTCCTCCAATGAAAAACTGTTTTTT.